The 6 T cell receptor beta chains given below trace back to one sample, sequenced in a study of beta chain features in type 1 diabetes listed by TCRdb under 2018. Receptor amplification or capture employed the immunoSEQ multiplex PCR assay. The entire amount of isolated RNA was reverse transcribed using the High Capacity cDNA Reverse Transcription Kit, so the sequenced TCRB transcripts were expressed ones. TCRdb holds this immuneACCESS table with in-frame rearrangements only. Some clones are missing; in checked studies, unresolved V genes explain under half, and the rest has no known cause. The sample includes fewer than 900,000 clones, with 17% observed a single time. Jointly, the top ten make up roughly 0.025% of the sample. The sample consisted of naive CD4+ T cells from blood. Taken with the paper, the label for cell subset or site translates to: true naive CD4+ T cells. These receptors came from a woman younger than 35 in good health.

This clone was counted a few times. CDR3 amino acids: CSASYDRAARWETQYF. The CDR3 nucleotides read TGCAGCGCAAGTTACGACAGGGCGGCAAGGTGGGAGACCCAGTACTTC. The rearrangement links TRBV29-1 to TRBJ2-5, with TRBD1 matching over 7 bases. Germline CDR1 is SQVTM and CDR2 is ANQGSEA. The CDR3 consists of 16 residues. V lost 7 bases, J lost 5 bases, and 19 bases stayed unmatched.

This chain links TRBV7-3 with TRBJ2-3; 13 bases are a match to TRBD2. The V segment lost 5 bases and the J segment 5 bases; nucleotides outside the gene matches: 7. Germline lookup yields CDR1 SGHTA and CDR2 FQGTGA. The CDR3 runs to 16 residues. CDR3 coding DNA: TGTGCCAGCAGCCCGGGACTAGCGGGAATTGGAGATACGCAGTATTTT. This sequence encodes CASSPGLAGIGDTQYF.

On this clone: This CDR3 is also generated by other DNA sequences in the sample. The chain joins TRBV20-1 to TRBJ2-3; tentative D call: TRBD1 (5 bases). The CDR3 is 10 amino acids. Looked up from germline, CDR1 is DFQATT and CDR2 is SNEGSKA (reference sequence). Between the trimmed V and J ends, which lost 5 bases and 6 bases, there was a span of 6 bases. CDR3 loop: CSAGADTQYF. The DNA of the CDR3 is TGCAGTGCTGGGGCGGATACGCAGTATTTT.

To note about this clone: The same CDR3 can be traced to other DNA sequences in this sample. The chain has TRBV28 and TRBJ1-1; D remains ambiguous. There are 14 residues in the CDR3. The germline V gene encodes CDR1 MDHEN and CDR2 SYDVKM. Trimming shortened V by 8 bases and J by 0 bases, and 13 bases separated the two germline ends. Here the CDR3 reads CASSSTGMNTEAFF. The CDR3 nucleotides are TGTGCCAGCTCCAGCACGGGGATGAACACTGAAGCTTTCTTT.

With respect to this clone: This same CDR3 is encoded by further DNA sequences in the sample. The CDR3 loop is CASSSSGNYNEQFF. CDR3 nucleotides: TGCGCCAGCAGTTCTAGCGGGAATTACAATGAGCAGTTCTTC. The chain carries TRBV5-1 and TRBJ2-1; 9 bases line up with TRBD2. The length of the CDR3 is 14 residues. Unmatched junction bases numbered 4, after V lost 5 bases and J lost 4 bases. Germline CDR1 SGHRS, CDR2 YFSETQ.

The table lists this clone with a few counts. This sequence joins TRBV7-9 and TRBJ1-2; unclear D gene. V lost 5 bases and J lost 8, with 9 bases in between. Germline V gene data show CDR1 as SEHNR and CDR2 as FQNEAQ (reference sequence). The CDR3 loop spans 11 amino acids. CDR3 protein: CASSPGVGYTF. CDR3 DNA sequence: TGTGCCAGCAGCCCCGGGGTGGGCTACACCTTC.